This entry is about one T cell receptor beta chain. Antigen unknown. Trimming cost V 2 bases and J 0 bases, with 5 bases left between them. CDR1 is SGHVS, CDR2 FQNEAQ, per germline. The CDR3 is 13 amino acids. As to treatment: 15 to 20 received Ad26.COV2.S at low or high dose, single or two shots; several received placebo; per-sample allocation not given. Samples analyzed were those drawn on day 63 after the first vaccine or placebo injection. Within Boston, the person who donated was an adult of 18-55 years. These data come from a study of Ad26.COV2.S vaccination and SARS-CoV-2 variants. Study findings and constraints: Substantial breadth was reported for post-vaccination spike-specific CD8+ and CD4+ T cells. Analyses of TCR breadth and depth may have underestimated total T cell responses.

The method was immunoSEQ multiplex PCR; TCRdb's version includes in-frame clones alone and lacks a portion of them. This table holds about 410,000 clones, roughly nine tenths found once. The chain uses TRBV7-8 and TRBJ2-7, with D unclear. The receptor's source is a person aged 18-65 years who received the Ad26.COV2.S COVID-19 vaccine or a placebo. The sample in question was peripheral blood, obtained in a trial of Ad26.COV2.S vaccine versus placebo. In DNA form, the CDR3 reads TGTGCCAGCAGCTTAAGAGGCTCCTACGAGCAGTACTTC. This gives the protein CASSLRGSYEQYF.